These 8 T cell receptor beta chains were all obtained from the same sample, sequenced in a study of shared clonotypes between healthy human individuals (dated by TCRdb to the early 2020s). The library was prepared using the immunoSEQ multiplex PCR assay. TCRdb re-hosts the immuneACCESS table, in-frame sequences only. Its copies lack some clones; in the studies checked, an unresolved V gene accounts for under half of them, and the cause for the rest is not known. The sample contains approximately 470,000 clones, around 73% of them found a single time. The top ten constitute around 13% of the sample. Sequencing was done on a sample of PBMCs. All receptors derive from a middle-aged woman in good health. Some clones in this sample may be carry-over from other donors' samples.

The chain is built from TRBV5-1 and TRBJ2-2; either TRBD1 or TRBD2 may fit D (5 bases each). Germline-derived CDR1 and CDR2 are SGHRS and YFSETQ. V lost 0 bases to trimming and J lost 2 bases, with 11 bases between them. The CDR3 sequence is 16 residues long. In DNA, the CDR3 is TGCGCCAGCAGCTTGGTGGGGACCTCAAACACCGGGGAGCTGTTTTTT. It specifies CASSLVGTSNTGELFF.

This clone was seen ten or more times. An end of the junction does not agree with germline; a read error may underlie this. The identical CDR3 is also encoded by other nucleotide sequences in the sample. The V and J genes are TRBV29-1 and TRBJ2-3; 7 bases agree with TRBD1. The CDR3 has 13 residues. Looked up from germline, CDR1 is SQVTM and CDR2 is ANQGSEA. The CDR3 protein is CSVEARGSDTQYF. The CDR3 DNA reads TGCAGCGTCGAAGCCAGGGGGTCGGATACGCAGTATTTT.

This chain links TRBV5-1 with TRBJ2-5, with 14 bases lining up with TRBD2. The V gene end was trimmed by 3 bases and the J gene end by 7 bases; junction bases not matched to a gene: 2. The germline gives CDR1 SGHRS, CDR2 YFSETQ. The CDR3 has 14 amino acids. CDR3 coding DNA: TGCGCCAGCAGCTATGGACTAGCGGGAGGGACCCAGTACTTC. Translating gives CASSYGLAGGTQYF.

V gene TRBV29-1 combines with J gene TRBJ1-2, with no clear D. The CDR3 sequence is 12 residues long. V lost 2 bases, J lost 2 bases, and 6 bases lay in between. Germline values: CDR1 SQVTM, CDR2 ANQGSEA. CDR3 sequence (DNA): TGCAGCGTTGAATCGGGGAACTATGGCTACACCTTC. Residues: CSVESGNYGYTF.

The genes are TRBV9 and TRBJ2-3; TRBD1 might be the D (6 bases). This CDR3 spans 14 amino acids. V was cut by 0 bases and J by 1 base, with 6 bases left in between. Looked up from germline, CDR1 is SGDLS and CDR2 is YYNGEE. Here the CDR3 DNA reads TGTGCCAGCAGCGTAGACAGGGGCACAGATACGCAGTATTTT. Protein product: CASSVDRGTDTQYF.

This sequence joins TRBV9 and TRBJ2-1; 10 nucleotides agree with TRBD1. The CDR3 consists of 16 residues. CDR1 and CDR2 (germline): SGDLS, YYNGEE. V shed 3 bases and J 9 bases; nucleotides not matched to a gene: 12. The DNA for the CDR3 is TGTGCCAGCAGCGCGGACAGGGGGATTTCGTGGGGTGAGCAGTTCTTC. The encoded protein is CASSADRGISWGEQFF.

The V and J genes are TRBV5-4 and TRBJ2-7; D is possibly TRBD1 (6 bases). The CDR3 extends over 12 amino acids. Germline CDR1 SGHNT, CDR2 YYREEE (reference sequence). Trimming left V 5 bases short and J 6 bases short, with 12 bases between. Here the CDR3 reads CASRRQGGEQYF. Here the CDR3 DNA reads TGTGCCAGCAGGCGACAAGGGGGCGAGCAGTACTTC. The whole variable domain, filled in from reference TRBV5-4 and TRBJ2-7, reads ETGVTQSPTHLIKTRGQQVTLRCSSQSGHNTVSWYQQALGQGPQFIFQYYREEENGRGNFPPRFSGLQFPNYSSELNVNALELDDSALYLCASRRQGGEQYFGPGTRLTVT.

This clone was recorded only once. The gene calls are TRBV6-1 and TRBJ2-5; D may correspond to TRBD1 or TRBD2 (5 bases each). This CDR3 comprises 17 residues. V lost 3 bases, J lost 5 bases, and 22 bases lay in between. Per the germline V gene, CDR1 is MNHNS and CDR2 is SASEGT. CDR3 region: CASSDEGPWDPYETQYF. The CDR3 DNA reads TGTGCCAGCAGTGACGAAGGGCCTTGGGACCCTTACGAGACCCAGTACTTC.